This TCR beta chain was captured in a study of blood T cells in healthy people across ages. Whole-study findings and limits: Age brought a roughly linear fall in TCR beta diversity measured per million T cells. More naive CD4+ cells and higher diversity marked long-lived donors relative to aged donors.

On this clonotype itself: Antigen specificity is unknown.

Combining a sample-barcoded 5' primer with a J-beta primer mix, a second PCR ran for roughly 6 to 12 cycles. Each cDNA molecule was tagged by a template-switch adaptor that had 12 random nucleotides. TCRdb used MiXCR to reprocess the 5' RACE reads, holding one entry per CDR3 protein. The table has some 1.8 million distinct CDR3 sequences, roughly 43% seen once. This CDR3 is 16 amino acids long. V gave up 4 bases and J gave up 0 bases, with 15 bases separating them. CDR1 is SGHKS, CDR2 YYEKEE, per germline (reference sequence). The sample consisted of blood. The J gene is TRBJ2-3, the V gene TRBV5-5, with a possible D match to TRBD1 (5 bases). The clonotype was recovered from a human donor in good health. The CDR3 DNA sequence: TGTGCCAGCAGCCCTACCGACAGCTTTAGCACAGATACGCAGTATTTT. Its protein product is CASSPTDSFSTDTQYF.